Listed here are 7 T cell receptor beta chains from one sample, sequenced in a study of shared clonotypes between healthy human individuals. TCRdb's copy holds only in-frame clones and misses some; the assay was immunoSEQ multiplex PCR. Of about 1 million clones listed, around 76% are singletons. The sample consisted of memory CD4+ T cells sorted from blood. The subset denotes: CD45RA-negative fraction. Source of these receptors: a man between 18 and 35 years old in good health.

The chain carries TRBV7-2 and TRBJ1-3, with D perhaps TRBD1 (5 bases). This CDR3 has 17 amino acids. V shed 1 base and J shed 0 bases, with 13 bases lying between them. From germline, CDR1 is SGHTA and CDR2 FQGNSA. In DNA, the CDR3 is TGTGCCAGCAGCTTAGACCGGGGGATAGGCTCTGGAAACACCATATATTTT. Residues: CASSLDRGIGSGNTIYF.

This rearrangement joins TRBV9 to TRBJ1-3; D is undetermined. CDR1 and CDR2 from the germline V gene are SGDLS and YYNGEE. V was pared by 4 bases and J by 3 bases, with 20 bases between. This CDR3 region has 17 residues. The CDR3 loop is CASSSGATGASGNTIYF. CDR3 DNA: TGTGCCAGCAGCTCGGGAGCGACGGGCGCGAGTGGAAACACCATATATTTT.

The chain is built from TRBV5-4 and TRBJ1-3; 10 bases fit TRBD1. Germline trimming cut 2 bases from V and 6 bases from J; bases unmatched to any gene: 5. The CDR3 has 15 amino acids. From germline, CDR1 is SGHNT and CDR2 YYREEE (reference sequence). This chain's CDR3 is CASSFFGQGVNTIYF. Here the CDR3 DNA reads TGTGCCAGCAGCTTCTTCGGACAGGGGGTAAACACCATATATTTT.

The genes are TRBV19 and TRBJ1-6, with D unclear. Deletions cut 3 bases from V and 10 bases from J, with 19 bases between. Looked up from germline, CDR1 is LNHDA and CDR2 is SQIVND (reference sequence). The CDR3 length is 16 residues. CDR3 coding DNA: TGTGCCAGTAGTATGCAAGCGGGGAAGGAGAGCTCACCCCTCCACTTT. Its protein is CASSMQAGKESSPLHF.

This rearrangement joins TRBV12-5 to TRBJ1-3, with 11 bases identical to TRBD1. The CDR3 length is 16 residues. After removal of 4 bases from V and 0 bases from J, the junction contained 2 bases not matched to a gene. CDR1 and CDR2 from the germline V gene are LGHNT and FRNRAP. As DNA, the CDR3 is TGTGCTAGTGGTTCCGGGACAGGGGGCTCTGGAAACACCATATATTTT. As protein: CASGSGTGGSGNTIYF.

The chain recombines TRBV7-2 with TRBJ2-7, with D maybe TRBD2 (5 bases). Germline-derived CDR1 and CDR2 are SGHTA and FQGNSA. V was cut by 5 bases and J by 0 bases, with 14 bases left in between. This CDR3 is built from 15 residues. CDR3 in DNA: TGTGCCAGCAGCCGTAGCGTGGGGAGCTCCTACGAGCAGTACTTC. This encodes CASSRSVGSSYEQYF.

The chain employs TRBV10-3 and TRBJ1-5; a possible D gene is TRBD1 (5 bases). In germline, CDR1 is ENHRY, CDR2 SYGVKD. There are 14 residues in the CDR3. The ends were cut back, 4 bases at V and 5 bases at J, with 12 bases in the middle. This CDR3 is CAISAEGHYQPQHF. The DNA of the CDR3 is TGTGCCATCAGTGCTGAGGGGCATTATCAGCCCCAGCATTTT.